Shown below are 18 T cell receptor beta chains from a single sample sequenced in a study of beta chain features in type 1 diabetes (dated by TCRdb to 2016 to 2019). Summary of the overall study and its limitations: Type 1 diabetes patients showed a moderate but significant shortening of TCRB CDR3 length in all four CD4+ subsets.

Libraries came from the immunoSEQ multiplex PCR assay. The High Capacity cDNA Reverse Transcription Kit was used to reverse transcribe all of the isolated RNA, meaning that expressed TCRB transcripts were what got sequenced. What TCRdb holds here is the immuneACCESS table cut down to in-frame rearrangements. Part of the clones is not present; checked against another copy, under half of the missing clones reflect an unresolved V gene, and the others are unexplained. The sample data list around 150,000 clones, and approximately 10% of these were observed just once. Roughly 0.45% of the sample is in the top ten clones. These receptors have no known antigen. Material for sequencing was central memory CD4+ T cells from blood. The source is a man younger than 45 with type 1 diabetes.

This rearrangement joins TRBV13 to TRBJ2-7; 10 bases line up with TRBD2. CDR3 size: 14 residues. With V trimmed by 4 bases and J by 1 base, 1 base remained unmatched. Germline loops: CDR1 PRHDT, CDR2 FYEKMQ (reference sequence). The CDR3 DNA follows: TGTGCCAGCAGCTCGACTAGCGGGTCCTACGAGCAGTACTTC. It codes for CASSSTSGSYEQYF.

This clone was found a few times. This rearrangement joins TRBV5-1 to TRBJ2-1; 11 nucleotides align to TRBD2. CDR1 is SGHRS and CDR2 is YFSETQ in the germline V gene. There are 18 residues in the CDR3. Trimming at V came to 0 bases and at J to 7 bases, leaving 12 bases not matched to a gene. The CDR3 loop reads CASSLDWGLAGGPNEQFF. CDR3 nucleotide sequence: TGCGCCAGCAGCTTGGATTGGGGGCTAGCGGGAGGACCTAATGAGCAGTTCTTC.

This chain joins TRBV28 and TRBJ1-2; TRBD1 might be the D (5 bases). V shed 5 bases and J shed 5 bases, with 15 bases lying between them. Looked up from germline, CDR1 is MDHEN and CDR2 is SYDVKM. This CDR3 has 14 amino acids. The CDR3 spells CASSPPRDGYGYTF. As DNA, the CDR3 is TGTGCCAGCAGTCCCCCCAGGGATGGGTATGGCTACACCTTC.

A few counts support this clone. This chain links TRBV5-1 with TRBJ2-3, with no clear D. CDR1 and CDR2 from the germline V gene are SGHRS and YFSETQ. V was clipped by 4 bases and J by 6 bases, with 12 bases between them. The CDR3 covers 13 residues. CDR3 sequence (DNA): TGCGCCAGCAGCGGTCCACGAGGCGATACGCAGTATTTT. It translates to CASSGPRGDTQYF.

This clone was seen only a few times. In nucleotides, the CDR3 is TGTGCCAGCAGCCTACAGGGATGGGGAGAGACCCAGTACTTC. Amino acid sequence: CASSLQGWGETQYF. The chain links TRBV7-3 to TRBJ2-5; TRBD1 is a possible D gene (6 bases). The CDR3 covers 14 residues. Trimming took off 5 bases at V and 4 bases at J, with 14 bases between the two ends. Germline CDR1 SGHTA, CDR2 FQGTGA. Full variable domain (outside the CDR3, taken from reference TRBV7-3 and TRBJ2-5): GAGVSQTPSNKVTEKGKYVELRCDPISGHTALYWYRQSLGQGPEFLIYFQGTGAADDSGLPNDRFFAVRPEGSVSTLKIQRTERGDSAVYLCASSLQGWGETQYFGPGTRLLVL.

The J gene is TRBJ1-5, the V gene TRBV27; TRBD1 aligns across 10 bases. The V gene's germline CDR1 is MNHEY and CDR2 SMNVEV (reference sequence). V gave up 5 bases and J gave up 2 bases; unmatched junction bases: 9. The CDR3 runs to 17 residues. The CDR3 loop reads CASSRFSGTGGNQPQHF. CDR3 bases: TGTGCCAGCAGTCGATTCTCCGGGACAGGGGGCAATCAGCCCCAGCATTTT.

This chain connects TRBV4-3 to TRBJ2-1; maybe TRBD2 (6 bases). V shed 1 base and J shed 4 bases, with 11 bases lying between them. The CDR3 has 15 amino acids. CDR1 and CDR2 from the germline V gene are LGHNA and YSLEER. CDR3 protein: CASSQVGGGYNEQFF. Written as DNA, the CDR3 is TGCGCCAGCAGCCAAGTGGGTGGGGGGTACAATGAGCAGTTCTTC.

This clone has only a few counts. V is TRBV19 and J is TRBJ2-2; TRBD2 agrees at 14 bases. The ends lost 7 bases at V and 6 bases at J; junction bases unmatched: 10. The CDR3 has 17 amino acids. Germline CDR1 LNHDA, CDR2 SQIVND (reference sequence). The CDR3 DNA is TGTGCCAGTACTACCCGGCCGGGACTAGCGGGAGCCGGGGAGCTGTTTTTT. Protein sequence: CASTTRPGLAGAGELFF.

The J gene is TRBJ1-4, the V gene TRBV9; D possibly corresponds to TRBD1 (6 bases). The CDR3 extends over 15 amino acids. Germline loops: CDR1 SGDLS, CDR2 YYNGEE. The germline V and J ends were trimmed by 4 bases and 10 bases, with 20 bases remaining between them. CDR3 amino acids: CASSSGQRNVGKLFF. The CDR3 DNA reads as TGTGCCAGCAGCTCAGGACAGCGGAATGTCGGAAAACTGTTTTTT.

In this sample, this clone turned up a few times. The CDR3 spells CASSPVSRTSGAELFF. The CDR3 region has the DNA TGTGCCAGCAGCCCAGTGTCGAGGACTAGCGGTGCGGAGCTGTTTTTT. This chain connects TRBV9 to TRBJ2-2; TRBD2 matches 10 bases. CDR1 and CDR2 (germline): SGDLS, YYNGEE. The CDR3 length is 16 residues. J lost 10 bases, V lost 4 bases, and 13 bases had no gene match.

This clone was seen more than once but under ten times. The chain has TRBV30 and TRBJ2-1, with TRBD2 matching 7 bases. This CDR3 is 12 amino acids long. The germline gives CDR1 GTSNPN, CDR2 SVGIG (reference sequence). The junction had 12 bases not matched to a gene; V was cut back by 4 bases and J by 15 bases. Written as DNA, the CDR3 is TGTGCCTGGACTAGGGAGGGGCGGGAGTCGTTCTTC. Its translation is CAWTREGRESFF.

The chain combines TRBV9 with TRBJ2-1; 9 positions agree with TRBD2. The J segment lost 6 bases and the V segment lost 0 bases, leaving 4 bases of the junction unmatched. The germline gives CDR1 SGDLS, CDR2 YYNGEE. The CDR3 consists of 15 residues. The CDR3 loop reads CASSVGLAGPNEQFF. CDR3 coding DNA: TGTGCCAGCAGCGTAGGTCTAGCGGGGCCCAATGAGCAGTTCTTC.

The J gene is TRBJ2-7, the V gene TRBV30; no clear D. Germline CDR1 reads GTSNPN; CDR2 reads SVGIG (reference sequence). This CDR3 comprises 16 residues. Trimming stripped 3 bases from V and 4 bases from J, with 22 bases between. CDR3 sequence reads: CAWRPDLSPDLYEQYF. CDR3 DNA sequence: TGTGCCTGGAGACCCGACTTGAGTCCGGATTTGTACGAGCAGTACTTC.

This clone came up a few times. The gene calls are TRBV6-1 and TRBJ2-1; TRBD2 aligns across 11 bases. Germline lookup yields CDR1 MNHNS and CDR2 SASEGT. The CDR3 is 16 residues long. Trimming cost V 2 bases and J 6 bases; bases outside gene matches: 6. The CDR3 DNA reads as TGTGCCAGCAGTGAACGGTTAGCGGGAGGGCCCAATGAGCAGTTCTTC. Amino acid sequence: CASSERLAGGPNEQFF.

This chain joins TRBV25-1 and TRBJ2-7; TRBD1 matches 8 bases. CDR1 is MGHDK, CDR2 SYGVNS, per germline. The CDR3 sequence is 14 residues long. Trimming at V came to 2 bases and at J to 3 bases, leaving 3 bases not matched to a gene. The CDR3 region is CASSEPDRVYEQYF. The CDR3 DNA follows: TGTGCCAGCAGTGAACCGGACAGGGTCTACGAGCAGTACTTC.

This sequence joins TRBV6-5 and TRBJ2-4, with D possibly TRBD2 on 5 matching bases. The germline V gene encodes CDR1 MNHEY and CDR2 SVGAGI. V dropped 5 bases and J dropped 14 bases, with 22 bases sitting between them. The CDR3 has 14 residues. The chain's CDR3 is CASSPNRLSRREYF. The CDR3 DNA reads TGTGCCAGCAGTCCAAATCGACTATCTCGAAGGGAGTACTTC.

The rearrangement links TRBV7-2 to TRBJ2-1; TRBD2 matches 14 bases. The CDR3 loop spans 17 amino acids. The V gene's germline CDR1 is SGHTA and CDR2 FQGNSA. J gave up 6 bases and V 5 bases, and 9 bases lay outside the gene matches. CDR3 DNA: TGTGCCAGCAGCCCTGGGACTAGCGGGAGATGGGGCAATGAGCAGTTCTTC. This encodes CASSPGTSGRWGNEQFF.

Only a few counts were recorded for this clone. V is TRBV6-1 and J is TRBJ2-5, with 7 bases matching TRBD2. The germline gives CDR1 MNHNS, CDR2 SASEGT. This CDR3 has 13 amino acids. With 6 bases clipped from V and 4 bases from J, the junction kept 5 bases outside the gene matches. CDR3 sequence (DNA): TGTGCCAGCAGCTCGGGACTAAGAGAGACCCAGTACTTC. Translated: CASSSGLRETQYF.